A single sample gave rise to the 26 T cell receptor beta chains below, sequenced in a study of spatial heterogeneity in lung cancer (dated by TCRdb to between 2018 and 2021). What the work shows at the level of the full study, not this receptor alone: A correlation was observed between the number of expanded intratumoral alpha and beta TCRs and the tumor nonsynonymous mutation count.

These receptors' antigens are unknown. The library was made by 5' RACE. Reads for this sample came from a NextSeq 500. Using fastp at Q25 and MiXCR, TCRdb reprocessed the public reads and kept productive beta chains. Each entry merges the rows of one CDR3 protein and shows their most common DNA and genes. This sample lists about 6,900 distinct CDR3 sequences; around 13% were detected once. About a fifth of the sample is held by the ten biggest clonotypes. The sample's time point label, decoded: sample taken at primary tumor resection. Sequenced here: lung tumor tissue, sampled at surgery. These receptors all come from a male donor with early-stage non-small cell lung cancer.

There are many counts of this clonotype. The chain uses TRBV11-2 and TRBJ2-4, with 7 bases fitting TRBD1. After removal of 5 bases from V and 1 base from J, the junction contained 5 bases not matched to a gene. This CDR3 comprises 15 residues. Germline CDR1 reads SGHAT; CDR2 reads FQNNGV. The CDR3 nucleotides are TGTGCCAGCAGCCCGTCGACAGGGGCCAAAAACATTCAGTACTTC. This encodes CASSPSTGAKNIQYF.

This clonotype was counted at least ten times. The CDR3 loop reads CSAREGVRLDTQYF. The CDR3 nucleotides are TGCAGTGCTAGAGAGGGGGTGAGGTTAGATACGCAGTATTTT. The chain employs TRBV20-1 and TRBJ2-3; D may match TRBD1 or TRBD2 (5 bases each). The CDR3 covers 14 residues. Germline V gives CDR1 DFQATT, CDR2 SNEGSKA (reference sequence). Trimming pared 0 bases from V and 5 bases from J, leaving 12 bases between.

V gene TRBV29-1 combines with J gene TRBJ2-5; 10 nucleotides match TRBD1. V was pared by 6 bases and J by 5 bases, with 6 bases of the junction left unmatched. The length of the CDR3 is 13 residues. Germline V CDR1 and CDR2: SQVTM, ANQGSEA. This chain's CDR3 is CSVGTGDGETQYF. DNA for the CDR3: TGCAGCGTCGGGACAGGGGACGGGGAGACCCAGTACTTC.

At least ten counts were recorded for this clonotype. The chain recombines TRBV18 with TRBJ2-3, with a tentative D call TRBD1 (5 bases). The V and J ends lost 0 bases and 2 bases respectively, with 6 bases between them. The CDR3 is 14 residues long. Per germline, CDR1 KGHSH and CDR2 LQKENI. The CDR3 sequence is CASSPPTATDTQYF. The CDR3 nucleotides read TGTGCCAGCTCACCACCGACAGCCACAGATACGCAGTATTTT.

The sample holds many counts of this clonotype. V usage is TRBV7-2 and J usage is TRBJ2-4, with D possibly matching TRBD1 (6 bases). The V gene lost 1 base and the J gene lost 7 bases, with 8 bases spanning the gap. Germline values: CDR1 SGHTA, CDR2 FQGNSA. The CDR3 spans 13 residues. The CDR3 spells CASSLEQGNIQYF. CDR3 coding DNA: TGTGCCAGCAGCTTAGAACAGGGCAACATTCAGTACTTC.

The chain carries TRBV14 and TRBJ2-1; 11 bases are a match to TRBD2. CDR1 SGHDN and CDR2 FVKESK come from the germline V gene. The CDR3 covers 16 residues. The J segment lost 8 bases and the V segment lost 1 base, leaving 7 bases of the junction unmatched. CDR3 sequence reads: CASSQVRTSGSYEQFF. DNA of the CDR3: TGTGCCAGCAGCCAAGTACGCACTAGCGGGAGCTATGAGCAGTTCTTC.

The rearrangement links TRBV29-1 to TRBJ2-3; maybe TRBD2 (6 bases). CDR1 is SQVTM and CDR2 is ANQGSEA in the germline V gene. Trimming shortened V by 8 bases and J by 6 bases, and 12 bases separated the two germline ends. The CDR3 totals 11 residues. The CDR3 spells CSYPRGDTQYF. The CDR3, as DNA: TGCAGCTACCCCCGGGGGGATACGCAGTATTTT.

This clonotype is medium-sized. This sequence joins TRBV6-5 and TRBJ2-7; D is perhaps TRBD1 (6 bases). There are 13 residues in the CDR3. The ends were cut back, 11 bases at V and 2 bases at J, with 16 bases in the middle. Per germline, CDR1 MNHEY and CDR2 SVGAGI. This chain's CDR3 is CAAGRDKPYEQYF. The CDR3 DNA is TGTGCCGCCGGCCGGGACAAGCCCTACGAGCAGTACTTC.

This clonotype was counted at least ten times. The gene calls are TRBV18 and TRBJ1-5; D may be TRBD1 (6 bases). This CDR3 has 13 amino acids. Germline loops: CDR1 KGHSH, CDR2 LQKENI. Between the trimmed V and J ends, which lost 2 bases and 7 bases, there was a span of 9 bases. CDR3 coding DNA: TGTGCCAGCTCACCAGAGGGGGTACAGCCCCAGCATTTT. It codes for CASSPEGVQPQHF. Together with reference TRBV18 and TRBJ1-5, the CDR3 gives the full variable domain: NAGVMQNPRHLVRRRGQEARLRCSPMKGHSHVYWYRQLPEEGLKFMVYLQKENIIDESGMPKERFSAEFPKEGPSILRIQQVVRGDSAAYFCASSPEGVQPQHFGDGTRLSIL.

This clonotype came up a few times. The gene calls are TRBV29-1 and TRBJ1-2; possibly TRBD1 for D (5 bases). CDR1 SQVTM and CDR2 ANQGSEA come from the germline V gene. The CDR3 is 11 residues long. V shed 7 bases and J shed 2 bases, with 8 bases lying between them. CDR3: CSAGRNYGYTF. CDR3 nucleotide sequence: TGCAGCGCGGGACGGAACTATGGCTACACCTTC.

The sample holds many counts of this clonotype. This chain uses TRBV5-4 with TRBJ2-6; D may match TRBD1 or TRBD2 (6 bases each). From germline, CDR1 is SGHNT and CDR2 YYREEE (reference sequence). The V gene lost 4 bases and the J gene lost 0 bases, with 14 bases spanning the gap. The CDR3 length is 17 residues. CDR3 nucleotide sequence: TGTGCCAGCAGCCAGATGGGGGGCAACTCTGGGGCCAACGTCCTGACTTTC. It yields the protein CASSQMGGNSGANVLTF.

This clonotype was found many times. V usage is TRBV10-2 and J usage is TRBJ2-7; D is undetermined. The CDR3 runs 14 residues. V was pared by 0 bases and J by 3 bases, with 9 bases between. CDR1 and CDR2 (germline): WSHSY, SAAADI. DNA for the CDR3: TGCGCCAGCAGTGAGTCGACTGGTCTCTACGAGCAGTACTTC. This codes for CASSESTGLYEQYF.

This chain uses TRBV27 with TRBJ1-5; TRBD1 matches at 9 bases. Per the germline V gene, CDR1 is MNHEY and CDR2 is SMNVEV (reference sequence). V shed 5 bases and J 5 bases; nucleotides not matched to a gene: 10. CDR3 length equals 16 residues. This CDR3 reads CASSPLPGQGDQPQHF. CDR3 DNA: TGTGCCAGCAGTCCGTTACCGGGACAGGGTGATCAGCCCCAGCATTTT.

This clonotype was seen at least ten times. CDR3 sequence reads: CASRPYGAGVSYEQYF. DNA of the CDR3: TGTGCCAGCAGACCCTACGGAGCGGGAGTGTCCTACGAGCAGTACTTC. The chain combines TRBV28 with TRBJ2-7, with 8 bases aligning to TRBD2. The CDR3 loop spans 16 amino acids. Trimming at V came to 6 bases and at J to 1 base, leaving 11 bases not matched to a gene. Looked up from germline, CDR1 is MDHEN and CDR2 is SYDVKM.

This clonotype was seen at least ten times. The chain links TRBV20-1 to TRBJ2-5; D is undetermined. The V and J ends lost 5 bases and 5 bases respectively, with 9 bases between them. This CDR3 contains 11 residues. Germline CDR1 and CDR2: DFQATT and SNEGSKA (reference sequence). The CDR3 reads CSAWTVETQYF. Here the CDR3 DNA reads TGCAGTGCTTGGACGGTTGAGACCCAGTACTTC.

This clonotype has at least ten counts. J is TRBJ2-7 and V is TRBV7-9; TRBD2 matches 12 bases. V shed 5 bases, J shed 4 bases, and the junction held 9 bases outside the gene matches. CDR3 size: 16 residues. Germline assignment: CDR1 SEHNR and CDR2 FQNEAQ (reference sequence). CDR3 coding DNA: TGTGCCAGCAGCCAAACTAGCGGGAGGTATTATTACGAGCAGTACTTC. Its translation: CASSQTSGRYYYEQYF.

This clonotype was detected ten times or more. This chain uses TRBV28 with TRBJ2-5; D is tentatively TRBD1 or TRBD2 (5 bases each). Germline V gene data show CDR1 as MDHEN and CDR2 as SYDVKM. Trimming shortened V by 6 bases and J by 2 bases, and 13 bases separated the two germline ends. The CDR3 consists of 14 residues. The CDR3 is CASSPPGTQETQYF. The CDR3 DNA is TGTGCCAGCAGCCCACCCGGGACGCAAGAGACCCAGTACTTC. Full variable domain (missing parts from reference TRBV28 and TRBJ2-5): DVKVTQSSRYLVKRTGEKVFLECVQDMDHENMFWYRQDPGLGLRLIYFSYDVKMKEKGDIPEGYSVSREKKERFSLILESASTNQTSMYLCASSPPGTQETQYFGPGTRLLVL.

This clonotype was counted many times. The chain recombines TRBV12-3 or TRBV12-4 with TRBJ1-4; 8 bases align to TRBD1. After removal of 5 bases from V and 0 bases from J, the junction contained 5 bases not matched to a gene. This CDR3 contains 16 residues. The CDR3 is CASSPGQGTTNEKLFF. The CDR3 DNA is TGTGCCAGCAGTCCCGGACAGGGTACAACTAATGAAAAACTGTTTTTT.

This clonotype was detected many times. This CDR3 is CASSSRTSGSTDTQYF. DNA for the CDR3: TGTGCCAGCAGCTCCCGGACTAGCGGGAGTACAGATACGCAGTATTTT. The genes are TRBV7-2 and TRBJ2-3; 13 bases are a match to TRBD2. Losses at the gene ends were 4 bases for V and 3 bases for J; bases not matched to a gene: 4. The CDR3 sequence is 16 residues long. Looked up from germline, CDR1 is SGHTA and CDR2 is FQGNSA. The whole variable domain, remainder taken from reference TRBV7-2 and TRBJ2-3, is GAGVSQSPSNKVTEKGKDVELRCDPISGHTALYWYRQSLGQGLEFLIYFQGNSAPDKSGLPSDRFSAERTGGSVSTLTIQRTQQEDSAVYLCASSSRTSGSTDTQYFGPGTRLTVL.

At least ten counts were recorded for this clonotype. The chain joins TRBV12-3 or TRBV12-4 to TRBJ1-1; weak D call: TRBD1 (5 bases). Trimming took off 3 bases at V and 1 base at J, with 9 bases between the two ends. The CDR3 is 14 amino acids. CDR3 in amino acids: CASSLQGPNTEAFF. CDR3 nucleotide sequence: TGTGCCAGCAGTTTGCAGGGACCGAACACTGAAGCTTTCTTT.

This clonotype has ten or more counts. The rearrangement uses TRBV7-2 and TRBJ2-3, with TRBD2 as a possible D gene (5 bases). V dropped 4 bases and J dropped 1 base, with 6 bases sitting between them. Germline assignment: CDR1 SGHTA and CDR2 FQGNSA. This CDR3 is built from 13 residues. CDR3 sequence: CASSWTGTDTQYF. DNA of the CDR3: TGTGCCAGCAGCTGGACTGGCACAGATACGCAGTATTTT.

This clonotype counts as medium-sized. This CDR3 reads CASSTGAGANVLTF. The CDR3 region has the DNA TGTGCCAGCAGTACAGGGGCTGGGGCCAACGTCCTGACTTTC. The chain carries TRBV28 and TRBJ2-6; 7 nucleotides match TRBD1. Unmatched junction bases numbered 0, after V lost 5 bases and J lost 2 bases. This CDR3 is 14 amino acids long. Germline V gene sequence: CDR1 MDHEN, CDR2 SYDVKM. Based on the CDR3 plus reference TRBV28 and TRBJ2-6, the full variable domain is DVKVTQSSRYLVKRTGEKVFLECVQDMDHENMFWYRQDPGLGLRLIYFSYDVKMKEKGDIPEGYSVSREKKERFSLILESASTNQTSMYLCASSTGAGANVLTFGAGSRLTVL.

The sample holds many counts of this clonotype. The chain joins TRBV12-3 or TRBV12-4 to TRBJ1-1; 7 positions agree with TRBD1. This CDR3 is built from 14 residues. J was trimmed by 1 base and V by 7 bases; bases with no gene match: 6. CDR3 amino acids: CASTLGQSNTEAFF. In DNA, the CDR3 is TGTGCCAGCACCCTGGGACAGTCGAACACTGAAGCTTTCTTT.

This clonotype was counted only a few times. The genes are TRBV20-1 and TRBJ1-2, with TRBD1 identical over 9 bases. This CDR3 region has 14 residues. Germline-derived CDR1 and CDR2 are DFQATT and SNEGSKA (reference sequence). The V and J ends lost 1 base and 7 bases, in that order; junction bases with no gene match: 7. CDR3 bases: TGCAGTGCTAGAGGCGACCGGGACAGGGCTGGCTACACCTTC. Protein: CSARGDRDRAGYTF.

This clonotype was detected many times. A read error may produce the germline difference seen at one junction end. The chain carries TRBV14 and TRBJ2-7; no reliable D call. The CDR3 runs 14 residues. The V gene's germline CDR1 is SGHDN and CDR2 FVKESK. CDR3 loop: CASSLRHPQATLFF. The CDR3 region has the DNA TGTGCCAGCAGCCTCCGACACCCCCAGGCCACCCTTTTTTTC. Full variable domain (outside the CDR3, taken from reference TRBV14 and TRBJ2-7): EAGVTQFPSHSVIEKGQTVTLRCDPISGHDNLYWYRRVMGKEIKFLLHFVKESKQDESGMPNNRFLAERTGGTYSTLKVQPAELEDSGVYFCASSLRHPQATLFFGPGTRLTVT.

In this sample, this clonotype turned up many times. The V gene is TRBV7-9, the J gene TRBJ1-5; D unresolved. In germline, CDR1 is SEHNR, CDR2 FQNEAQ (reference sequence). The V end was cut by 6 bases, the J end by 3 bases, with 6 bases between. The CDR3 contains 12 residues. CDR3 amino acids: CASSSNNQPQHF. The CDR3 bases are TGTGCCAGCAGTTCAAACAATCAGCCCCAGCATTTT.